These 22 T cell receptor beta chains were all obtained from the same sample, sequenced in a study of Tregs in tolerant kidney transplant recipients. Sequencing was performed with immunoSEQ multiplex PCR; in TCRdb, only in-frame clones are kept and a portion is missing. This repertoire shows 15,000 to 17,000 clones, 45% to 55% found once; its top ten account for approximately 3%. After around 6 days with irradiated graft donor PBMCs, CFSE-labeled recipient PBMCs were FACS-sorted. Their target antigens are unknown. This specimen consisted of CD4+ T cells from blood cultured with allogeneic cells, obtained before the transplant. The receptors derive from a human patient who received a combined kidney and bone marrow transplant.

The chain is built from TRBV19 and TRBJ1-5; 8 positions agree with TRBD1. V was pared by 5 bases and J by 3 bases, with 15 bases of the junction left unmatched. CDR3 length equals 18 residues. Germline assignment: CDR1 LNHDA and CDR2 SQIVND (reference sequence). The DNA of the CDR3 is TGTGCCAGTAGTGCTCCACAGACCCGGACAGGGCCCAATCAGCCCCAGCATTTT. Protein: CASSAPQTRTGPNQPQHF.

By sample share, this clone is medium-sized. The chain employs TRBV6-5 and TRBJ2-1; D unresolved. V was pared by 5 bases and J by 6 bases, with 11 bases between. CDR3 length: 13 residues. Germline V CDR1 and CDR2: MNHEY, SVGAGI. CDR3 amino acids: CASSTLGFNEQFF. The CDR3 DNA is TGTGCCAGCAGTACTCTAGGATTCAATGAGCAGTTCTTC.

CDR3 residues: CASSMENRPYGYTF. For the CDR3, the DNA is TGTGCCAGTAGTATGGAGAACAGGCCCTATGGCTACACCTTC. This chain links TRBV19 with TRBJ1-2; possibly TRBD1 for D (5 bases). V lost 3 bases to trimming and J lost 4 bases, with 12 bases between them. The CDR3 is made up of 14 amino acids. Per the germline V gene, CDR1 is LNHDA and CDR2 is SQIVND (reference sequence). Drawing the rest from reference TRBV19 and TRBJ1-2, the complete variable domain is DGGITQSPKYLFRKEGQNVTLSCEQNLNHDAMYWYRQDPGQGLRLIYYSQIVNDFQKGDIAEGYSVSREKKESFPLTVTSAQKNPTAFYLCASSMENRPYGYTFGSGTRLTVV.

The chain combines TRBV11-3 with TRBJ2-5; weak D call: TRBD2 (5 bases). TRBJ2-7 explains the end of the DNA better; the J call may be wrong. Germline V CDR1 and CDR2: SGHNT, YENEEA. CDR3 length: 15 amino acids. The CDR3 loop reads CASSLEGLRWYEQYF. The CDR3 bases are TGTGCCAGCAGCTTAGAAGGACTCCGTTGGTACGAGCAGTACTTC.

This clone was counted between two and nine times. The chain combines TRBV7-8 with TRBJ1-6; no definite D call. The germline gives CDR1 SGHVS, CDR2 FQNEAQ. This CDR3 spans 14 amino acids. The V gene lost 1 base and the J gene lost 9 bases, with 10 bases spanning the gap. The CDR3: CASSLGAGFSPLHF. For the CDR3, the DNA is TGTGCCAGCAGCTTAGGTGCCGGGTTTTCACCCCTCCACTTT.

This clone was detected a few times. The chain has TRBV7-9 and TRBJ2-5; unclear D gene. Germline values: CDR1 SEHNR, CDR2 FQNEAQ (reference sequence). The V and J ends lost 1 base and 0 bases respectively, with 6 bases between them. There are 14 residues in the CDR3. CDR3 amino acids: CASSLDRYQETQYF. CDR3 coding DNA: TGTGCCAGCAGCTTAGACAGATACCAAGAGACCCAGTACTTC. Full variable domain (remainder filled in from reference TRBV7-9 and TRBJ2-5): DTGVSQNPRHKITKRGQNVTFRCDPISEHNRLYWYRQTLGQGPEFLTYFQNEAQLEKSRLLSDRFSAERPKGSFSTLEIQRTEQGDSAMYLCASSLDRYQETQYFGPGTRLLVL.

V gene TRBV10-3 combines with J gene TRBJ1-2; 7 nucleotides agree with TRBD1. This CDR3 is 13 amino acids long. Germline V gene sequence: CDR1 ENHRY, CDR2 SYGVKD. V shed 5 bases and J 4 bases; nucleotides not matched to a gene: 4. DNA of the CDR3: TGTGCCATCAGTAAGGGACAGTTCTATGGCTACACCTTC. Amino acid sequence: CAISKGQFYGYTF.

The chain has TRBV2 and TRBJ1-2; possible D gene TRBD1, 5 bases. The CDR3 runs to 14 residues. V shed 7 bases and J shed 12 bases, with 24 bases lying between them. The germline gives CDR1 SNHLY, CDR2 FYNNEI. The CDR3 DNA sequence: TGTGCCAGCAAATATAGGGGACTGGGTTTCGGTCACACCTTC. The encoded protein is CASKYRGLGFGHTF.

A few counts support this clone. This sequence joins TRBV29-1 and TRBJ2-7, with 7 bases fitting TRBD1. CDR3 length: 13 residues. The V segment lost 4 bases and the J segment 4 bases; nucleotides outside the gene matches: 7. CDR1 and CDR2 from the germline V gene are SQVTM and ANQGSEA. The CDR3 reads CSVANRGGYEQYF. The CDR3 bases are TGCAGCGTTGCCAACAGGGGTGGGTACGAGCAGTACTTC.

This clone was counted a few times. The rearrangement uses TRBV19 and TRBJ1-2, with D unresolved. The CDR3 sequence is 15 residues long. Germline CDR1 LNHDA, CDR2 SQIVND (reference sequence). The germline V and J ends were trimmed by 4 bases and 6 bases, with 18 bases remaining between them. CDR3 bases: TGTGCCAGTAGTAGGCCCAGGAGGAGGGTTAATGGCTACACCTTC. Its translation is CASSRPRRRVNGYTF.

This clone was recorded once. The junction departs from germline at one end; a sequencing error may be responsible. Other DNA sequences in this sample translate to the same CDR3. This chain links TRBV7-8 with TRBJ1-6, with TRBD1 as a possible D gene (5 bases). Germline V lookup: CDR1 SGHVS, CDR2 FQNEAQ. This CDR3 comprises 14 residues. The CDR3 spells CASSLRGYNSPLHF. For the CDR3, the DNA is TGTGCCAGCAGCTTAAGGGGATATAATTCCCCCCTCCACTTT.

The chain couples TRBV5-1 to TRBJ2-5; 8 bases line up with TRBD2. V gave up 4 bases and J gave up 6 bases; unmatched junction bases: 11. Germline CDR1 is SGHRS and CDR2 is YFSETQ. The CDR3 is 15 residues long. CDR3 in amino acids: CASSEESQRGKTQYF. The CDR3 DNA reads TGCGCCAGCAGCGAGGAGTCTCAGCGGGGGAAGACCCAGTACTTC.

The genes are TRBV4-3 and TRBJ1-2, with D possibly TRBD1 on 5 matching bases. This CDR3 has 15 residues. The V gene lost 0 bases and the J gene lost 2 bases, with 10 bases spanning the gap. CDR1 LGHNA and CDR2 YSLEER come from the germline V gene. The CDR3 region is CASSQDLAGNYGYTF. CDR3 coding DNA: TGCGCCAGCAGCCAAGATTTGGCAGGGAACTATGGCTACACCTTC.

The CDR3 loop reads CASTERPSGANVLTF. The CDR3 DNA reads as TGTGCCAGCACCGAGCGGCCCTCTGGGGCCAACGTCCTGACTTTC. The chain couples TRBV2 to TRBJ2-6; tentative D call: TRBD2 (5 bases). The V gene's germline CDR1 is SNHLY and CDR2 FYNNEI. V lost 7 bases and J 0 bases, leaving 10 bases between the germline ends. CDR3 size: 15 residues.

By proportion, this clone is medium-sized. The rearrangement links TRBV27 to TRBJ2-7, with 7 bases lining up with TRBD1. Germline V gene sequence: CDR1 MNHEY, CDR2 SMNVEV (reference sequence). This CDR3 is 15 amino acids long. The junction had 8 bases not matched to a gene; V was cut back by 5 bases and J by 1 base. CDR3 residues: CASSPSRDRSYEQYF. The CDR3 DNA reads as TGTGCCAGCAGTCCCTCCCGGGACAGATCCTACGAGCAGTACTTC.

This clone was detected once. The gene calls are TRBV4-3 and TRBJ2-1, with a tentative D call TRBD2 (6 bases). Germline lookup yields CDR1 LGHNA and CDR2 YSLEER. This CDR3 has 15 residues. Trimming shortened V by 3 bases and J by 4 bases, and 13 bases separated the two germline ends. The CDR3 DNA reads TGCGCCAGCAGCCATATCCGGGACTCATACAATGAGCAGTTCTTC. Amino acids: CASSHIRDSYNEQFF.

This clone was observed a single time. The genes are TRBV4-2 and TRBJ2-7; D remains ambiguous. Germline-derived CDR1 and CDR2 are LGHNA and YNFKEQ. The germline V and J ends were trimmed by 1 base and 3 bases, with 7 bases remaining between them. This CDR3 contains 13 residues. CDR3 nucleotide sequence: TGTGCCAGCAGCCAAGTTGCGAACTACGAGCAGTACTTC. Protein sequence: CASSQVANYEQYF.

This clone showed up just a few times. The chain uses TRBV28 and TRBJ2-7; D might be TRBD1 (6 bases). The CDR3 has 15 amino acids. V gave up 10 bases and J gave up 5 bases, with 24 bases separating them. Germline V lookup: CDR1 MDHEN, CDR2 SYDVKM. The CDR3 region is CATLGGNPQIHEQYF. CDR3 bases: TGTGCCACCCTAGGGGGAAACCCCCAGATCCACGAGCAGTACTTC.

Only a few counts were recorded for this clone. The chain has TRBV2 and TRBJ2-5; the D gene is possibly TRBD1 (5 bases). The CDR3 is made up of 13 amino acids. From germline, CDR1 is SNHLY and CDR2 FYNNEI. V was cut by 4 bases and J by 3 bases, with 9 bases left in between. CDR3 DNA: TGTGCCAGCAGTGTAAGGGGAAAAGAGACCCAGTACTTC. It codes for CASSVRGKETQYF.

This clone was seen a single time. V usage is TRBV29-1 and J usage is TRBJ2-7; 12 nucleotides line up with TRBD1. V dropped 2 bases and J dropped 6; count of bases not matched to a gene: 5. The germline V gene has CDR1 SQVTM and CDR2 ANQGSEA. The CDR3 extends over 14 amino acids. CDR3: CSVEPGQGAPEQYF. The CDR3 DNA reads TGCAGCGTTGAACCGGGACAGGGGGCACCCGAGCAGTACTTC.

The chain couples TRBV9 to TRBJ2-7; D may be TRBD1 (6 bases). The V end lost 4 bases, the J end lost 1 base, and 12 bases lay between the germline ends. CDR1 is SGDLS, CDR2 YYNGEE, per germline. The CDR3 has 14 residues. DNA of the CDR3: TGTGCCAGCAGCCCGAGACAGGCATCCTACGAGCAGTACTTC. Translated, it gives CASSPRQASYEQYF. The entire variable domain, with the rest obtained from reference TRBV9 and TRBJ2-7, is as follows: DSGVTQTPKHLITATGQRVTLRCSPRSGDLSVYWYQQSLDQGLQFLIQYYNGEERAKGNILERFSAQQFPDLHSELNLSSLELGDSALYFCASSPRQASYEQYFGPGTRLTVT.

The chain employs TRBV23-1 and TRBJ1-5, with D maybe TRBD1 (5 bases). TRBV23-1 is an ORF for which the function is uncertain. The length of the CDR3 is 18 residues. V dropped 8 bases and J dropped 1 base, with 24 bases sitting between them. The DNA for the CDR3 is TGCGCCAGCCCCCCAGGCAGGGTGGAGGGTGAGAGCAATCAGCCCCAGCATTTT. Its translation is CASPPGRVEGESNQPQHF.